This section outlines one TCR beta chain sequence together with its context. What it binds is unknown. Trimming removed 7 bases at V and 0 bases at J, with 13 bases between. Germline V CDR1 and CDR2: LNHDA, SQIVND (reference sequence). CDR3 length: 15 residues. The sample originates from a study of shared clonotypes between healthy human individuals. Study-level points and caveats: Represented genetic and exposure-history diversity was restricted by having few donors.

Repertoires were generated with immunoSEQ multiplex PCR, while TCRdb's copy carries only in-frame clones and drops some. Of around 600,000 clones in the sample, 95% to 98% were seen once. Sequenced input: naive CD4+ T cells sorted from blood. Subset here: CD45RA+ positively selected. V gene TRBV19 combines with J gene TRBJ2-1, with D perhaps matching TRBD2 (5 bases). This clonotype was obtained from a woman under 40 in good health. CDR3 DNA sequence: TGTGCCAGTACCGACTATTCGAGCTCCTACAATGAGCAGTTCTTC. Its translation is CASTDYSSSYNEQFF. Using reference TRBV19 and TRBJ2-1 for the parts outside the CDR3, the full variable domain is DGGITQSPKYLFRKEGQNVTLSCEQNLNHDAMYWYRQDPGQGLRLIYYSQIVNDFQKGDIAEGYSVSREKKESFPLTVTSAQKNPTAFYLCASTDYSSSYNEQFFGPGTRLTVL.